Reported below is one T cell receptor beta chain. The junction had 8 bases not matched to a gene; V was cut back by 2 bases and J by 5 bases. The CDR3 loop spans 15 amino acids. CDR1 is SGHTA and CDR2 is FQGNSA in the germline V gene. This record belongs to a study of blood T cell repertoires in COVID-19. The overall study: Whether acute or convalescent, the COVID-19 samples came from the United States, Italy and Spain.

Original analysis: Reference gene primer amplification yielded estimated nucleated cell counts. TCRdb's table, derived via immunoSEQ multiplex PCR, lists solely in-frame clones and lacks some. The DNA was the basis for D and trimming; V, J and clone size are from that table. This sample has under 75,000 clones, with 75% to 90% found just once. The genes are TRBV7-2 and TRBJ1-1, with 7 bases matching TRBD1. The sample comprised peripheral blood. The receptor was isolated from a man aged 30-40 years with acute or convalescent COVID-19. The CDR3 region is CASSLFPLQGTEAFF. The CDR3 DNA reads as TGTGCCAGCAGCTTATTCCCTTTACAGGGGACTGAAGCTTTCTTT.